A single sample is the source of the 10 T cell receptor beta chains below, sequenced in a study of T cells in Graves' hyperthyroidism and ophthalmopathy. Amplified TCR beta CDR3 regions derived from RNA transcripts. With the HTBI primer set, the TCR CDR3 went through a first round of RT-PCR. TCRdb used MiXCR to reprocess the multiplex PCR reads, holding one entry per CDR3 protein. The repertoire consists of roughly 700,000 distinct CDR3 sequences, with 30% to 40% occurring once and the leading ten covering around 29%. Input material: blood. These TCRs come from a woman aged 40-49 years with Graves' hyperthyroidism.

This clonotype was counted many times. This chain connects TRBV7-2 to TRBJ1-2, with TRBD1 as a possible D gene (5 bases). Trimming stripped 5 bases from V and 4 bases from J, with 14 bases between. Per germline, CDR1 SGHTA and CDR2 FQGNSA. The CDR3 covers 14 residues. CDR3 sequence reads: CASSTEGFFYGYTF. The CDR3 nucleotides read TGTGCCAGCAGCACCGAGGGGTTTTTCTATGGCTACACCTTC.

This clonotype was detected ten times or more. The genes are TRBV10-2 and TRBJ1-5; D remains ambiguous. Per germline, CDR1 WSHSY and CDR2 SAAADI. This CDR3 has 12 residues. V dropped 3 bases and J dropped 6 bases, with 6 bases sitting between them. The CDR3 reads CASSDLGQPQHF. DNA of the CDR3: TGCGCCAGCAGTGACTTGGGTCAGCCCCAGCATTTT.

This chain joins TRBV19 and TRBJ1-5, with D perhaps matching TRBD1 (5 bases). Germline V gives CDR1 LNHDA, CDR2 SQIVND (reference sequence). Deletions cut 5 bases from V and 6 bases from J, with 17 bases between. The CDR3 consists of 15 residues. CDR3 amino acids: CASSYLLGGRQPQHF. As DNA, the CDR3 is TGTGCCAGTAGTTATCTCTTGGGGGGACGTCAGCCCCAGCATTTT.

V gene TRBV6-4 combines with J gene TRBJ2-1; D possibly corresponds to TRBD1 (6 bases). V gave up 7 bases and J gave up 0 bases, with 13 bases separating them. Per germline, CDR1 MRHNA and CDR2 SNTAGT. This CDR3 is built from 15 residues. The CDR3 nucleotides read TGTGCCAGCATCCCGGGACAAGTCTCCTACAATGAGCAGTTCTTC. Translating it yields CASIPGQVSYNEQFF.

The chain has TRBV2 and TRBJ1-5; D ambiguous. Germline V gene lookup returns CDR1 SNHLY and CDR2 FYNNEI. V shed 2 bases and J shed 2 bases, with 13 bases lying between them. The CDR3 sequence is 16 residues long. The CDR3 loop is CASSERRGSGNQPQHF. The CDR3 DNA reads TGTGCCAGCAGTGAACGTCGGGGTTCTGGCAATCAGCCCCAGCATTTT.

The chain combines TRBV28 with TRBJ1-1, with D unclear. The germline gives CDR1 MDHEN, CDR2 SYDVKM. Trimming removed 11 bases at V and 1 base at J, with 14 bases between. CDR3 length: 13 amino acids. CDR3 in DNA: TGTGCCGCAATCTCGAGAGGGAACACTGAAGCTTTCTTT. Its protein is CAAISRGNTEAFF.

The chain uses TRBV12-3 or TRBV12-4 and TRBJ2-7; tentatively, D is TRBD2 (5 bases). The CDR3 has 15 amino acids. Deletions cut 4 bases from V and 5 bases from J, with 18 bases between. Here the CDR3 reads CASSWILGRDNEQYF. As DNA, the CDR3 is TGTGCCAGCAGTTGGATACTAGGGCGCGATAACGAGCAGTACTTC.

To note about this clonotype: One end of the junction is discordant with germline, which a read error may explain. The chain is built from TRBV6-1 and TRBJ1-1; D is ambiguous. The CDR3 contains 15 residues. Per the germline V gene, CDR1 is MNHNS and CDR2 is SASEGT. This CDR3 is CASSEAPRPNTVAFF. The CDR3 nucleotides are TGTGCCAGCAGTGAAGCGCCGCGGCCGAACACTGTAGCTTTCTTT.

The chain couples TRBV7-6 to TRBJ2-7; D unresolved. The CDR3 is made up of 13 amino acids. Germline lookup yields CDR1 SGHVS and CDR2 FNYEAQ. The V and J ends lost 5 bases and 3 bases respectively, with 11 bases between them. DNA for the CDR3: TGTGCCAGCAGCGAGGCGGCGAGCTACGAGCAGTACTTC. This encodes CASSEAASYEQYF.

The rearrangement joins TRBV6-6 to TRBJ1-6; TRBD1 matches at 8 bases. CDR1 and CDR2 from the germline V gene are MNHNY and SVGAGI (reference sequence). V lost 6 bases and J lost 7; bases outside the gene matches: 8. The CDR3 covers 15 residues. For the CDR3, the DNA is TGTGCCAGCAGGCCAACCGGGACAGGAAATTCACCCCTCCACTTT. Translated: CASRPTGTGNSPLHF.